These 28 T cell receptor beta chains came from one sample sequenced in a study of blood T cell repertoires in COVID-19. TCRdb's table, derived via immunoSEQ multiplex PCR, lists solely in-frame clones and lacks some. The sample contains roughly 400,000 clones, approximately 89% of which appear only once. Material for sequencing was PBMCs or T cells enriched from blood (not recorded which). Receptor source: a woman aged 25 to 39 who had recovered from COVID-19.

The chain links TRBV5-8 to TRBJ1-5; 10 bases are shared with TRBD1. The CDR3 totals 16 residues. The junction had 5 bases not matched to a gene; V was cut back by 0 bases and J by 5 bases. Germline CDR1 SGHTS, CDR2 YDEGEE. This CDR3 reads CASSLGTGGGHQPQHF. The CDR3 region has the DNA TGTGCCAGCAGCTTGGGGACAGGGGGGGGCCATCAGCCCCAGCATTTT.

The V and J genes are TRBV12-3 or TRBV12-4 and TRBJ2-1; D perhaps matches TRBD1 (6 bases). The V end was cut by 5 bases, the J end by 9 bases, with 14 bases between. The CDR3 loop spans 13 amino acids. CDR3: CASSLNTGIEQFF. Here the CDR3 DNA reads TGTGCCAGCAGTCTAAATACAGGGATTGAGCAGTTCTTC.

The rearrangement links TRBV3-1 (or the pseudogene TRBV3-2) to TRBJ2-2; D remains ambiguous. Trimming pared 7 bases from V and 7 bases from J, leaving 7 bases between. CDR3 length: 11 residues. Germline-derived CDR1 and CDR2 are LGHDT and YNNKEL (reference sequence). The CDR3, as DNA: TGTGCCAGCAACGGTGGCGGGGAGCTGTTTTTT. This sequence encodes CASNGGGELFF.

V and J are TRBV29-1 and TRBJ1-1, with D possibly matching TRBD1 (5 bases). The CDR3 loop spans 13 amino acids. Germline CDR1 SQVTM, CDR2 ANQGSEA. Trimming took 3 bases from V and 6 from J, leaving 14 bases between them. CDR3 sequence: CSVEGGVYAEAFF. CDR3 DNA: TGCAGCGTTGAGGGGGGGGTATACGCTGAAGCTTTCTTT.

The CDR3 bases are TGTGCCAGCAGCGTACAGGAAAATTCACCCCTCCACTTT. Residues: CASSVQENSPLHF. The J gene is TRBJ1-6, the V gene TRBV9; no definite D call. Germline values: CDR1 SGDLS, CDR2 YYNGEE. This CDR3 region has 13 residues. With 1 base removed from V and 7 bases from J, the gap between germline ends came to 6 bases.

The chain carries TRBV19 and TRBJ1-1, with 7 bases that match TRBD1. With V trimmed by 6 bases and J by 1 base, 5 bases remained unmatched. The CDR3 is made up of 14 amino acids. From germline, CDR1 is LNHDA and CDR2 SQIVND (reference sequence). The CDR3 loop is CASSRTGSNTEAFF. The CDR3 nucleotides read TGTGCCAGTAGCAGGACAGGCTCGAACACTGAAGCTTTCTTT.

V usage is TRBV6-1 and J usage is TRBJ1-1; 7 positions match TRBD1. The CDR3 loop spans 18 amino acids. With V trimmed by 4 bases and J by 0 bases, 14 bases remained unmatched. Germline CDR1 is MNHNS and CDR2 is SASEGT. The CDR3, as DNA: TGTGCCAGCAGTGGCCCCCACCTAGGGGACAGCATGAACACTGAAGCTTTCTTT. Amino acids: CASSGPHLGDSMNTEAFF.

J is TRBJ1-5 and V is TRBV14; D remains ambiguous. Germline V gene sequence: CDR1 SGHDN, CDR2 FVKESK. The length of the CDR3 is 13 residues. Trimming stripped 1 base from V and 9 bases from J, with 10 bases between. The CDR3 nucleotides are TGTGCCAGCAGCCAAGGGCTTCTTCGGCCCCAGCATTTT. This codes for CASSQGLLRPQHF.

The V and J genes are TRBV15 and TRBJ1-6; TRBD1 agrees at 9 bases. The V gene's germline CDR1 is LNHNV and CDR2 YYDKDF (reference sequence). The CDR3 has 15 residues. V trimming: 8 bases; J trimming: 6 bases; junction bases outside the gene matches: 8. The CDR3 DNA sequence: TGTGCCACCTCGACAGGGGGGTTCGTTAATTCACCCCTCCACTTT. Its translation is CATSTGGFVNSPLHF. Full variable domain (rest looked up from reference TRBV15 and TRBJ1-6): DAMVIQNPRYQVTQFGKPVTLSCSQTLNHNVMYWYQQKSSQAPKLLFHYYDKDFNNEADTPDNFQSRRPNTSFCFLDIRSPGLGDTAMYLCATSTGGFVNSPLHFGNGTRLTVT.

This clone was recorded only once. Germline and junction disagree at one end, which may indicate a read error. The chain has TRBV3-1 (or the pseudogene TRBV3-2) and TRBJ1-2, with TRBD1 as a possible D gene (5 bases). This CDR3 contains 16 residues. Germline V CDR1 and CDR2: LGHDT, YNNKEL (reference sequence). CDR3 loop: CASSQWPTAANYGYIF. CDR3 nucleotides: TGTGCCAGCAGCCAGTGGCCGACAGCCGCTAACTATGGCTACATCTTC.

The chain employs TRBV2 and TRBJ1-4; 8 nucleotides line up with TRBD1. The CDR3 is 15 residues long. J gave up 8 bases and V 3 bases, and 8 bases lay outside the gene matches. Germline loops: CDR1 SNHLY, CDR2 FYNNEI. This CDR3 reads CASSDRTGRREKLFF. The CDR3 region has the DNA TGTGCCAGCAGTGATCGGACAGGGCGGCGGGAAAAACTGTTTTTT. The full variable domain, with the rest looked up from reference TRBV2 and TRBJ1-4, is EPEVTQTPSHQVTQMGQEVILRCVPISNHLYFYWYRQILGQKVEFLVSFYNNEISEKSEIFDDQFSVERPDGSNFTLKIRSTKLEDSAMYFCASSDRTGRREKLFFGSGTQLSVL.

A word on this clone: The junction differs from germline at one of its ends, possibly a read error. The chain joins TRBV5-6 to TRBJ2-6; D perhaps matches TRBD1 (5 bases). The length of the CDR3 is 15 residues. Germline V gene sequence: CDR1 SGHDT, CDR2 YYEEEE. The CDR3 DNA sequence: TGTGCCAGCAGCTTTAAAGACGGCAGGGCCCACGTCCTGACTTTC. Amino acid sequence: CASSFKDGRAHVLTF.

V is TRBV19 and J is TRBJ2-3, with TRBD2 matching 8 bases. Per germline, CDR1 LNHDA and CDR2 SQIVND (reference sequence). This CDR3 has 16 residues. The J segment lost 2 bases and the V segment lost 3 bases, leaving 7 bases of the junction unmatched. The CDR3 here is CASSITGSGVTDTQYF. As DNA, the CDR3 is TGTGCCAGTAGTATTACGGGTAGCGGGGTCACAGATACGCAGTATTTT.

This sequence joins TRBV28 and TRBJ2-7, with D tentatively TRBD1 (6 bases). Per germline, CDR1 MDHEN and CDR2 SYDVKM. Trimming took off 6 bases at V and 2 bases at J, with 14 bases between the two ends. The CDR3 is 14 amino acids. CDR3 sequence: CASSILGQPYEQYF. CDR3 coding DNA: TGTGCCAGCAGCATATTAGGACAGCCCTACGAGCAGTACTTC. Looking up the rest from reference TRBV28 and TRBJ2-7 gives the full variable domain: DVKVTQSSRYLVKRTGEKVFLECVQDMDHENMFWYRQDPGLGLRLIYFSYDVKMKEKGDIPEGYSVSREKKERFSLILESASTNQTSMYLCASSILGQPYEQYFGPGTRLTVT.

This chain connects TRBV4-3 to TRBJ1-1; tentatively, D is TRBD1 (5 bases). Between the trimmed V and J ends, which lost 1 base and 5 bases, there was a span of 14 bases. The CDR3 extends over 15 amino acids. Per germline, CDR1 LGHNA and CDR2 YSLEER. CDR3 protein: CASSQVGSGWTEAFF. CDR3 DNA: TGCGCCAGCAGCCAAGTAGGGTCAGGGTGGACTGAAGCTTTCTTT.

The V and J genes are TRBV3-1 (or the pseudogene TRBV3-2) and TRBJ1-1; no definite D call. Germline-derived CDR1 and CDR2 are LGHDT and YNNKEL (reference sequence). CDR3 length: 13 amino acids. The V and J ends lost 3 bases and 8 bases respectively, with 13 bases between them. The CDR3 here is CASSQASGIEAFF. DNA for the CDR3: TGTGCCAGCAGCCAGGCAAGCGGAATAGAAGCTTTCTTT.

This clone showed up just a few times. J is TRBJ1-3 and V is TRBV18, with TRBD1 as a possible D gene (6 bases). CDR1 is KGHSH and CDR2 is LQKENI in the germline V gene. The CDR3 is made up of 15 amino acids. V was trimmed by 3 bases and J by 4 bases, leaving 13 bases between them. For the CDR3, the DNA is TGTGCCAGCTCACCGGAGACAGGCTGGGGAAACACCATATATTTT. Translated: CASSPETGWGNTIYF.

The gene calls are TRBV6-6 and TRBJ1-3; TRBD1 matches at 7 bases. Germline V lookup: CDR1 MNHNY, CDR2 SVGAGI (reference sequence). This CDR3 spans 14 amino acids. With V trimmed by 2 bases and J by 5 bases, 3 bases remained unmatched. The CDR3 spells CASSYAGQRNTIYF. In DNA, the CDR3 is TGTGCCAGCAGTTACGCGGGACAGCGAAACACCATATATTTT.

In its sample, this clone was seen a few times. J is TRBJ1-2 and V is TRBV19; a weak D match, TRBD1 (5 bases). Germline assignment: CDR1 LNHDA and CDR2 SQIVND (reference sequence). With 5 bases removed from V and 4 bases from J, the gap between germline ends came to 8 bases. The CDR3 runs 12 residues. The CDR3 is CASSDGGYGYTF. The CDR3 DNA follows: TGTGCCAGTAGTGACGGGGGCTATGGCTACACCTTC.

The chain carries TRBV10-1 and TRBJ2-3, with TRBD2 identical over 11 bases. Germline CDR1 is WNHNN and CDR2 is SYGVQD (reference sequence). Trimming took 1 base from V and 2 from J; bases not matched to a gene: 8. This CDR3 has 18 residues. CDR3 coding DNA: TGCGCCAGCAGTGAGTTGAGGGTTAGCGGGAGGGCCACAGATACGCAGTATTTT. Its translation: CASSELRVSGRATDTQYF.

The chain's CDR3 is CASRDYDNQPQHF. The CDR3 DNA reads as TGTGCCAGCAGGGACTATGACAATCAGCCCCAGCATTTT. The rearrangement joins TRBV2 to TRBJ1-5, with D uncertain. Trimming pared 6 bases from V and 3 bases from J, leaving 9 bases between. CDR3 size: 13 residues. Germline CDR1 SNHLY, CDR2 FYNNEI.

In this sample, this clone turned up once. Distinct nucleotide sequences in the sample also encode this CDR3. The CDR3 bases are TGTGCCAGCAGTCGTACAGGGGACACTGAAGCTTTCTTT. It is translated as CASSRTGDTEAFF. V usage is TRBV3-1 (or the pseudogene TRBV3-2) and J usage is TRBJ1-1; TRBD1 matches 7 bases. The length of the CDR3 is 13 residues. Germline V gene data show CDR1 as LGHDT and CDR2 as YNNKEL (reference sequence). J lost 3 bases, V lost 6 bases, and 4 bases had no gene match.

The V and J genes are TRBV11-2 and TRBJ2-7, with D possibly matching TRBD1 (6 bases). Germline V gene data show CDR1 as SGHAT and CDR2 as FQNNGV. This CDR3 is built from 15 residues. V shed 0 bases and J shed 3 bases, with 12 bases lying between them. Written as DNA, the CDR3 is TGTGCCAGCAGCTTAGATCTTCAGGGGATCTACGAGCAGTACTTC. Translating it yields CASSLDLQGIYEQYF.

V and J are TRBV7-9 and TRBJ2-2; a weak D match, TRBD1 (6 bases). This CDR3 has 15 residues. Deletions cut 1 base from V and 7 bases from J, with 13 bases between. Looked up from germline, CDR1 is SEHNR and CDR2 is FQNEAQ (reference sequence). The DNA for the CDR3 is TGTGCCAGCAGCTTAGGGTCGCAGGGGATCGGGGAGCTGTTTTTT. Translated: CASSLGSQGIGELFF.

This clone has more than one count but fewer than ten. The CDR3 DNA reads as TGTGCCAGTAGTATAAGGTCGCAGGGCTCCGAGCAGTACTTC. It yields the protein CASSIRSQGSEQYF. The rearrangement links TRBV19 to TRBJ2-7; possibly TRBD1 for D (5 bases). The CDR3 runs to 14 residues. Germline values: CDR1 LNHDA, CDR2 SQIVND (reference sequence). The V gene lost 2 bases and the J gene lost 6 bases, with 14 bases spanning the gap.

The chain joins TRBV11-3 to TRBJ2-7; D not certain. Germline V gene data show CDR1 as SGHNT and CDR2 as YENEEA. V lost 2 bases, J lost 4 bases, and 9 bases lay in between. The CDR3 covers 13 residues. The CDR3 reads CASSLSHGYEQYF. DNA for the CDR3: TGTGCCAGCAGCTTATCCCACGGGTACGAGCAGTACTTC.

In DNA form, the CDR3 reads TGTGCCAGCAGCCAACGCAGGGCCGGGGAGCTGTTTTTT. Translated: CASSQRRAGELFF. V and J are TRBV7-3 and TRBJ2-2; possible D gene TRBD1, 5 bases. The germline gives CDR1 SGHTA, CDR2 FQGTGA. The V end lost 5 bases, the J end lost 6 bases, and 10 bases lay between the germline ends. The CDR3 sequence is 13 residues long. Full variable domain (remainder filled in from reference TRBV7-3 and TRBJ2-2): GAGVSQTPSNKVTEKGKYVELRCDPISGHTALYWYRQSLGQGPEFLIYFQGTGAADDSGLPNDRFFAVRPEGSVSTLKIQRTERGDSAVYLCASSQRRAGELFFGEGSRLTVL.

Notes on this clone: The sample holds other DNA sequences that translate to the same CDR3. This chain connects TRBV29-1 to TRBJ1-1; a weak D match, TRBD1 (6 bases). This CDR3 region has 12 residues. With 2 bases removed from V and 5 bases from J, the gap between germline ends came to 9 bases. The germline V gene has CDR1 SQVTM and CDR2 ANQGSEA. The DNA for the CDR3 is TGCAGCGTTGAAAGAGGGGGAACTGAAGCTTTCTTT. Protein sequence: CSVERGGTEAFF.